This T cell receptor (beta chain) originates from a study of blood T cell repertoires in COVID-19. Method: immunoSEQ multiplex PCR; TCRdb's copy keeps in-frame clones and lacks some. The top ten clones hold approximately 15% of a sample with 250,000 to 350,000 clones, about 86% of them seen once. There are 12 residues in the CDR3. The V end lost 4 bases, the J end lost 10 bases, and 11 bases lay between the germline ends. The genes are TRBV12-3 or TRBV12-4 and TRBJ2-1; D may be TRBD2 (7 bases). This clonotype was obtained from a person between 70 and 80 years old with COVID-19, enrolled during active disease. The sample taken for sequencing was peripheral blood. The CDR3 reads CASSWGGREQFF. Here the CDR3 DNA reads TGTGCCAGCAGTTGGGGGGGGCGGGAGCAGTTCTTC.